The 8 T cell receptor beta chains below come from one sample, sequenced in a study of CD8 T cells in ankylosing spondylitis. A single record per CDR3 protein comes from TCRdb applying MiXCR to the 5' RACE reads. In the table there are some 840,000 distinct CDR3 sequences, about an eighth of which are singletons. No cognate antigen is known for these TCRs. Overall study findings and caveats: A TCR beta motif made of 7 to 9 highly homologous variants seemed typical of ankylosing spondylitis blood.

The specimen sequenced was blood, either unsorted or a sorted T cell fraction (not recorded which). These receptors originate from a male donor with ankylosing spondylitis.

V and J are TRBV2 and TRBJ2-2, with 8 positions matching TRBD2. The V gene end was trimmed by 10 bases and the J gene end by 6 bases; junction bases not matched to a gene: 25. Germline-derived CDR1 and CDR2 are SNHLY and FYNNEI. The CDR3 covers 19 residues. The CDR3 nucleotides read TGTGCCATCTGTTTAGTCCGCCTAGGAGCGGGAGAACGGGCCGGGGAGCTGTTTTTT. This codes for CAICLVRLGAGERAGELFF.

This clonotype has a handful of counts. J is TRBJ1-3 and V is TRBV7-9; no clear D. CDR1 and CDR2 (germline): SEHNR, FQNEAQ (reference sequence). Trimming took 7 bases from V and 4 from J, leaving 11 bases between them. There are 13 residues in the CDR3. As DNA, the CDR3 is TGTGCCAGCAACCAAGGACCGGGAAACACCATATATTTT. Its protein product is CASNQGPGNTIYF.

This clonotype was counted a few times. J is TRBJ2-1 and V is TRBV20-1; D possibly corresponds to TRBD2 (6 bases). Per the germline V gene, CDR1 is DFQATT and CDR2 is SNEGSKA (reference sequence). The CDR3 consists of 15 residues. Trimming shortened V by 3 bases and J by 1 base, and 13 bases separated the two germline ends. The CDR3 region is CSASAGPQSYNEQFF. In nucleotides, the CDR3 is TGCAGTGCTAGCGCGGGACCTCAATCCTACAATGAGCAGTTCTTC.

This clonotype was seen a few times. The J gene is TRBJ2-7, the V gene TRBV20-1; unclear D gene. Germline-derived CDR1 and CDR2 are DFQATT and SNEGSKA (reference sequence). The length of the CDR3 is 15 residues. Trimming removed 0 bases at V and 3 bases at J, with 15 bases between. The CDR3 DNA follows: TGCAGTGCTAGAGAGCGCCCCTTAAGAATCTACGAGCAGTACTTC. Translating gives CSARERPLRIYEQYF.

The chain carries TRBV5-6 and TRBJ2-2; D gene unclear. The CDR3 totals 15 residues. The germline V and J ends were trimmed by 0 bases and 4 bases, with 10 bases remaining between them. Germline V lookup: CDR1 SGHDT, CDR2 YYEEEE. CDR3 protein: CASSLGPPGTGELFF. CDR3 nucleotide sequence: TGTGCCAGCAGCTTGGGACCCCCGGGCACCGGGGAGCTGTTTTTT.

This clonotype was observed many times. The chain links TRBV29-1 to TRBJ2-2, with 7 positions matching TRBD2. In germline, CDR1 is SQVTM, CDR2 ANQGSEA. V lost 6 bases and J lost 3; bases outside the gene matches: 13. The CDR3 consists of 16 residues. The CDR3 region has the DNA TGCAGCGTCGCGTCTGGTAGCGGGTTCGACACCGGGGAGCTGTTTTTT. Its translation: CSVASGSGFDTGELFF.

This clonotype was seen repeatedly, ten times or more. The DNA of the CDR3 is TGTGCCAGCAGCCCCCCCGGAGGGGAATACACAGATACGCAGTATTTT. Translation gives CASSPPGGEYTDTQYF. This chain links TRBV7-2 with TRBJ2-3; perhaps TRBD2 as D (6 bases). Germline values: CDR1 SGHTA, CDR2 FQGNSA. This CDR3 has 16 residues. V lost 5 bases, J lost 2 bases, and 17 bases lay in between. Full variable domain (rest looked up from reference TRBV7-2 and TRBJ2-3): GAGVSQSPSNKVTEKGKDVELRCDPISGHTALYWYRQSLGQGLEFLIYFQGNSAPDKSGLPSDRFSAERTGGSVSTLTIQRTQQEDSAVYLCASSPPGGEYTDTQYFGPGTRLTVL.

This clonotype was recorded at least ten times. This chain uses TRBV12-3 or TRBV12-4 with TRBJ2-7; TRBD2 is a possible D gene (6 bases). Trimming took off 3 bases at V and 2 bases at J, with 11 bases between the two ends. The CDR3 has 14 residues. The CDR3 nucleotides are TGTGCCAGCAGTTTGGGGACTTATACCTACGAGCAGTACTTC. Translating it yields CASSLGTYTYEQYF.